This TCR beta chain was sequenced during a study of CD8 T cells in ankylosing spondylitis. This clonotype was observed a few times. Libraries of TCR beta came from quantitative 5'-RACE with molecular barcodes. A single record per CDR3 protein comes from TCRdb applying MiXCR to the 5' RACE reads. The table shows some 300,000 distinct CDR3 sequences, with around 20% occurring only once. The CDR3 contains 16 residues. The V and J ends lost 0 bases and 4 bases respectively, with 15 bases between them. The germline gives CDR1 DFQATT, CDR2 SNEGSKA (reference sequence). The sequence derives from a female donor with ankylosing spondylitis or in good health (not recorded which). Material for sequencing was blood, either unsorted or a sorted T cell fraction (not recorded which). This rearrangement joins TRBV20-1 to TRBJ1-4; D gene uncertain. CDR3 sequence (DNA): TGCAGTGCTAGAGATTCAAGGCGTGGGAATAATGAAAAACTGTTTTTT. Amino acids: CSARDSRRGNNEKLFF.